The 4 T cell receptor beta chains in this list originate from one sample, sequenced in a study of blood T cells in healthy people across ages. A second about 7 to 11 cycle PCR used barcoded and J-beta primers. TCRdb re-derived calls from the 5' RACE reads in MiXCR, one entry per CDR3 protein. The data contain about 780,000 distinct CDR3 sequences, roughly 25% of them singletons. The data were also submitted as part of a second study, on T cells of mothers and their children.

The sample consisted of blood. These receptors all come from a boy aged 5 to 17 in good health.

The rearrangement links TRBV5-1 to TRBJ1-1; D may be TRBD1 (5 bases). The CDR3 is 14 residues long. Germline V gene lookup returns CDR1 SGHRS and CDR2 YFSETQ. V lost 4 bases to trimming and J lost 10 bases, with 20 bases between them. This CDR3 is CASSLRTRQSGAFF. The CDR3 DNA is TGCGCCAGCAGCCTACGGACACGGCAATCGGGAGCTTTCTTT.

This clonotype was observed a few times. The genes are TRBV7-6 and TRBJ1-1; the D gene is possibly TRBD1 (6 bases). Trimming removed 3 bases at V and 5 bases at J, with 10 bases between. The CDR3 loop spans 13 amino acids. Germline lookup yields CDR1 SGHVS and CDR2 FNYEAQ. The CDR3 DNA reads as TGTGCCAGCAGCTTCGGACAGTTAACTGAAGCTTTCTTT. It is translated as CASSFGQLTEAFF.

This sequence joins TRBV29-1 and TRBJ2-7; D not resolved. Looked up from germline, CDR1 is SQVTM and CDR2 is ANQGSEA. The CDR3 has 13 amino acids. Between the trimmed V and J ends, which lost 3 bases and 4 bases, there was a span of 13 bases. CDR3 coding DNA: TGCAGCGTTGAGTCGGGTCAGACTTACGAGCAGTACTTC. Protein product: CSVESGQTYEQYF.

This clonotype showed up just a few times. At one end the junction does not follow the germline gene, possibly because of a read error. The chain recombines TRBV5-1 with TRBJ2-5; D is possibly TRBD2 (5 bases). In germline, CDR1 is SGHRS, CDR2 YFSETQ. The CDR3 covers 14 residues. CDR3 bases: TGCGCCAGCAGCGCCGCCGGGGTCCAAGAGACCCAGTCCTTC. This codes for CASSAAGVQETQSF.